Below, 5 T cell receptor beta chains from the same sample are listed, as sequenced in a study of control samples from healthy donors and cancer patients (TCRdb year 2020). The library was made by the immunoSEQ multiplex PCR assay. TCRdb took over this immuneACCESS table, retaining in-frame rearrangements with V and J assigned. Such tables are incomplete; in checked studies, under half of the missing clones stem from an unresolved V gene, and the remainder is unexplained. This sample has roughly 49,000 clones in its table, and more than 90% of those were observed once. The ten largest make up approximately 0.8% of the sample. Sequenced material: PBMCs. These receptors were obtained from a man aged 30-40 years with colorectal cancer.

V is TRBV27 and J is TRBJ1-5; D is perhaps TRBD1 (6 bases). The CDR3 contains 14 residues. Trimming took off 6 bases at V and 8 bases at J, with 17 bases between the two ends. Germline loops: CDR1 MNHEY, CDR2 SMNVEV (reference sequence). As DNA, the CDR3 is TGTGCCAGCAGCGAACTCTCCACAGGGAAGCCCCAGCATTTT. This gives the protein CASSELSTGKPQHF.

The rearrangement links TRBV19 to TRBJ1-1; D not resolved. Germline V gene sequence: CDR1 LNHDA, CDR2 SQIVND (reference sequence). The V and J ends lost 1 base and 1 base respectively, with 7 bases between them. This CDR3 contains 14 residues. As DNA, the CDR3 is TGTGCCAGTAGTATAGCAGCGGGGAACACTGAAGCTTTCTTT. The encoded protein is CASSIAAGNTEAFF.

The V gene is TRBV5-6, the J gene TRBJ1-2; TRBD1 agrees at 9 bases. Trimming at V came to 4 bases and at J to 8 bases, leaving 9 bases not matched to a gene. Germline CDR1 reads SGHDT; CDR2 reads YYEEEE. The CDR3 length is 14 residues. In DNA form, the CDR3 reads TGTGCCAGCAGCATCCCACCGGGACAGGGAGGCTACACCTTC. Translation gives CASSIPPGQGGYTF.

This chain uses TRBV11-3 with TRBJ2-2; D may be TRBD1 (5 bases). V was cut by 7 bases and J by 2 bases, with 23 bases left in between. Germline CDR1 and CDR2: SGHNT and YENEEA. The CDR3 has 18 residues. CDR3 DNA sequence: TGTGCCAGCAAGGGGTGGGCAGGGCCTACGATTAACACCGGGGAGCTGTTTTTT. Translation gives CASKGWAGPTINTGELFF.

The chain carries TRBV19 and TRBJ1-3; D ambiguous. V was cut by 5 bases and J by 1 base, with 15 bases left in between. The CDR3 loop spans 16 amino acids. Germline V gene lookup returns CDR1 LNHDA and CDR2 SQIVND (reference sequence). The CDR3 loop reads CASSPGLTLSGNTIYF. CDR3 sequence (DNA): TGTGCCAGTAGTCCTGGACTGACTCTTTCTGGAAACACCATATATTTT.